This T cell receptor (beta chain) is from a study of blood T cell repertoires in COVID-19. At the level of the study: Researchers got acute and convalescent COVID-19 samples from the United States, Italy and Spain. PBMCs, B-cell-depleted T cells, or T cells provided the cDNA or gDNA that made up the material.

Authors' data handling: Amplified reference gene primers provided the basis for estimating nucleated cell counts. Sequencing was performed with immunoSEQ multiplex PCR; in TCRdb, only in-frame clones are kept and a portion is missing. V and J calls and clone size are given by that table; D and trimming were obtained from the DNA. This table has around 49,000 clones, 70% to 90% appearing once. The V end lost 3 bases, the J end lost 3 bases, and 13 bases lay between the germline ends. Looked up from germline, CDR1 is SGDLS and CDR2 is YYNGEE. The length of the CDR3 is 15 residues. The chain uses TRBV9 and TRBJ1-3; TRBD1 might be the D (5 bases). The clonotype originates from a human donor in a cohort sampled during active COVID-19. Sequencing was carried out using peripheral blood. The CDR3 loop reads CASSGPGRDGNTIYF. CDR3 coding DNA: TGTGCCAGCAGCGGACCCGGCAGGGATGGAAACACCATATATTTT.